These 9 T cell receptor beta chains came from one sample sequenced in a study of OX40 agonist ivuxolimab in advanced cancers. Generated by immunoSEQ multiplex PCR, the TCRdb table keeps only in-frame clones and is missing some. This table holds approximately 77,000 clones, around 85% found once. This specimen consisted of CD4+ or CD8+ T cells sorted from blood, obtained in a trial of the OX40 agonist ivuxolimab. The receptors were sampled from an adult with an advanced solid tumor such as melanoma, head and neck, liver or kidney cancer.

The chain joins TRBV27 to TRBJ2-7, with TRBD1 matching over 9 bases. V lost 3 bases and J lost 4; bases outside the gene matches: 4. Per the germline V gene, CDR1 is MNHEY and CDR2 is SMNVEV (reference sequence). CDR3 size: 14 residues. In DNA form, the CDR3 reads TGTGCCAGCAGTTTCGGACAGGGGAGTTACGAGCAGTACTTC. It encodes CASSFGQGSYEQYF.

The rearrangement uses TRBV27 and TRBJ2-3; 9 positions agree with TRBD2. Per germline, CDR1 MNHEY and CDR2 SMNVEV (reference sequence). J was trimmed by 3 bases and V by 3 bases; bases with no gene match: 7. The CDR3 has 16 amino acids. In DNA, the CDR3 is TGTGCCAGCAGTTTTTTTGCGGGGGGGCAGACAGATACGCAGTATTTT. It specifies CASSFFAGGQTDTQYF.

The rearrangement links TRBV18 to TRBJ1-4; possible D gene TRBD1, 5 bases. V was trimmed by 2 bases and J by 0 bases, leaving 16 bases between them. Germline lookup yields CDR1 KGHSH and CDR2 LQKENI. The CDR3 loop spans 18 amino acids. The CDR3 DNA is TGTGCCAGCTCACCAGTGTTTCCTTCAGGGACAACTAATGAAAAACTGTTTTTT. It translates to CASSPVFPSGTTNEKLFF.

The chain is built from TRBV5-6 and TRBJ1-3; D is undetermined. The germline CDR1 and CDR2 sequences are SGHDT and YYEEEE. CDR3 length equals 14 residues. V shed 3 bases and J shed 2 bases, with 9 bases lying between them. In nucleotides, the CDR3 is TGTGCCAGCAGCTGGTGGACGGCTGGAAACACCATATATTTT. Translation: CASSWWTAGNTIYF.

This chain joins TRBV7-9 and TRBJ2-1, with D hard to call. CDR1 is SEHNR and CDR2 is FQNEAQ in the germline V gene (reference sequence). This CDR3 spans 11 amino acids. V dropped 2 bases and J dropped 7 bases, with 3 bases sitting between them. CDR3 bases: TGTGCCAGCAGCTTATCGAATGAGCAGTTCTTC. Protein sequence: CASSLSNEQFF. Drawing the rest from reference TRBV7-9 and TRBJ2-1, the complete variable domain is DTGVSQNPRHKITKRGQNVTFRCDPISEHNRLYWYRQTLGQGPEFLTYFQNEAQLEKSRLLSDRFSAERPKGSFSTLEIQRTEQGDSAMYLCASSLSNEQFFGPGTRLTVL.

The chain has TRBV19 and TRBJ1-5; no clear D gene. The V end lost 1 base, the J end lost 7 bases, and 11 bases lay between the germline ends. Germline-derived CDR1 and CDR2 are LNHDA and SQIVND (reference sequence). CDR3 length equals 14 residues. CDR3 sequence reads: CASSIGLTAQPQHF. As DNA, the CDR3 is TGTGCCAGTAGTATAGGGCTCACGGCCCAGCCCCAGCATTTT.

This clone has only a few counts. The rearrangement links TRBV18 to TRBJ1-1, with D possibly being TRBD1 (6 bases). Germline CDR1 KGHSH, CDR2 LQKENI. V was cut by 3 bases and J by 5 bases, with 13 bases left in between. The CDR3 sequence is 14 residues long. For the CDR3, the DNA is TGTGCCAGCTCACCCTCCAGGGGTGATACTGAAGCTTTCTTT. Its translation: CASSPSRGDTEAFF.

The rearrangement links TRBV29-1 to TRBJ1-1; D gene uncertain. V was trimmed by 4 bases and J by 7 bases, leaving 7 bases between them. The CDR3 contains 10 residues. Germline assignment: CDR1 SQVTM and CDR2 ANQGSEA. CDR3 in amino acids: CSVGRDEAFF. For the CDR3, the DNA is TGCAGCGTTGGGCGGGATGAAGCTTTCTTT. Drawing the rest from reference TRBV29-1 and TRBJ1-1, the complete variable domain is SAVISQKPSRDICQRGTSLTIQCQVDSQVTMMFWYRQQPGQSLTLIATANQGSEATYESGFVIDKFPISRPNLTFSTLTVSNMSPEDSSIYLCSVGRDEAFFGQGTRLTVV.

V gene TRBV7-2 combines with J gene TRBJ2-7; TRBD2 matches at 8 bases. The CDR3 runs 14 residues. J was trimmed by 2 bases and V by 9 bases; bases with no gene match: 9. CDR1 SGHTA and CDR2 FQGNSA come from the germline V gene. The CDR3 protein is CASRGGARPYEQYF. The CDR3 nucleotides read TGTGCCAGTCGGGGGGGAGCTCGACCCTACGAGCAGTACTTC.